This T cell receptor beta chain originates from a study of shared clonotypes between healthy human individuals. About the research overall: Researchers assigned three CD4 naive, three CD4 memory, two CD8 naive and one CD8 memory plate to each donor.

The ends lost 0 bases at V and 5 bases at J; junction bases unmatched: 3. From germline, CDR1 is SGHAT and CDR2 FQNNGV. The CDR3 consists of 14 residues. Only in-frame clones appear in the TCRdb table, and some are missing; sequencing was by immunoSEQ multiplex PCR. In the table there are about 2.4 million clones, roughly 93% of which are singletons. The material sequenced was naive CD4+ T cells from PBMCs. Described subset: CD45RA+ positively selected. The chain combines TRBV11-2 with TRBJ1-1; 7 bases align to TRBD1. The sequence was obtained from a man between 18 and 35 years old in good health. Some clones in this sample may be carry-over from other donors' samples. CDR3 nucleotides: TGTGCCAGCAGCTTAGAGGCAGGGGGAACTGAAGCTTTCTTT. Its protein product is CASSLEAGGTEAFF. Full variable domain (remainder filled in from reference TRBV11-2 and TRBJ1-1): EAGVAQSPRYKIIEKRQSVAFWCNPISGHATLYWYQQILGQGPKLLIQFQNNGVVDDSQLPKDRFSAERLKGVDSTLKIQPAKLEDSAVYLCASSLEAGGTEAFFGQGTRLTVV.